This T cell receptor (beta chain) was obtained from a study of cytomegalovirus exposure and HLA in healthy donors. General study findings and limits: A later analysis showed HLA-associated TCR beta chains outstripping equally common others in clonal expansion. CMV antigen specificity was confirmed in vitro for a few CMV-associated chains. Among the sequence variants, a highly shared cluster was likely an artifact of sequencing. Listed as cytomegalovirus-associated were more than 150 TCR beta chains.

The PCR was carried out with 60 Vbeta primers and 13 Jbeta primers. The data were produced by immunoSEQ multiplex PCR, yet TCRdb's version contains in-frame clones alone and is incomplete. The table has around 140,000 clones, 77% seen once. Details on this clone: The antigen is undetermined.

CDR1 and CDR2 (germline): MNHEY, SMNVEV (reference sequence). The CDR3 has 13 residues. This clonotype was sampled from a woman aged 60-75 years in good health and CMV-seronegative. The chain recombines TRBV27 with TRBJ2-5, with 7 positions matching TRBD1. The end of the DNA fits TRBJ2-7 better, so the J call may be wrong. The sequenced sample consisted of PBMCs. Written as DNA, the CDR3 is TGTGCCAGCAGTTCCAATGACAGGGACGAGCAGTACTTC. Encoded protein: CASSSNDRDEQYF.